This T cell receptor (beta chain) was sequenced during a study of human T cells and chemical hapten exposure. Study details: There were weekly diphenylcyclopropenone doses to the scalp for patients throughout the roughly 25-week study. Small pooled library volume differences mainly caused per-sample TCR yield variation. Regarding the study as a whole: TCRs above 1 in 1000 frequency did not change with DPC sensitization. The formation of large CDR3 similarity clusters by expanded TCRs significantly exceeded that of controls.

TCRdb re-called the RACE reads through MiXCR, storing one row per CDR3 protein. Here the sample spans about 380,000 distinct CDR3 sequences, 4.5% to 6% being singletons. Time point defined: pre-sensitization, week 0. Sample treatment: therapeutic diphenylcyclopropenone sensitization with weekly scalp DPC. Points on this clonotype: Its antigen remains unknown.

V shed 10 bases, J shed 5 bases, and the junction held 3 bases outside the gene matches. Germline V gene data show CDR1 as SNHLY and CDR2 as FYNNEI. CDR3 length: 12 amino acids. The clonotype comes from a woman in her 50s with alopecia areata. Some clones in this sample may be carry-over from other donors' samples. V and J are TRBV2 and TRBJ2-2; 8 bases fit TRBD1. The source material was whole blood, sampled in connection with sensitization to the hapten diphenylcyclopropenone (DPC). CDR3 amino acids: CANRGNTGELFF. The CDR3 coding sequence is TGTGCCAACAGGGGGAATACCGGGGAGCTGTTTTTT.